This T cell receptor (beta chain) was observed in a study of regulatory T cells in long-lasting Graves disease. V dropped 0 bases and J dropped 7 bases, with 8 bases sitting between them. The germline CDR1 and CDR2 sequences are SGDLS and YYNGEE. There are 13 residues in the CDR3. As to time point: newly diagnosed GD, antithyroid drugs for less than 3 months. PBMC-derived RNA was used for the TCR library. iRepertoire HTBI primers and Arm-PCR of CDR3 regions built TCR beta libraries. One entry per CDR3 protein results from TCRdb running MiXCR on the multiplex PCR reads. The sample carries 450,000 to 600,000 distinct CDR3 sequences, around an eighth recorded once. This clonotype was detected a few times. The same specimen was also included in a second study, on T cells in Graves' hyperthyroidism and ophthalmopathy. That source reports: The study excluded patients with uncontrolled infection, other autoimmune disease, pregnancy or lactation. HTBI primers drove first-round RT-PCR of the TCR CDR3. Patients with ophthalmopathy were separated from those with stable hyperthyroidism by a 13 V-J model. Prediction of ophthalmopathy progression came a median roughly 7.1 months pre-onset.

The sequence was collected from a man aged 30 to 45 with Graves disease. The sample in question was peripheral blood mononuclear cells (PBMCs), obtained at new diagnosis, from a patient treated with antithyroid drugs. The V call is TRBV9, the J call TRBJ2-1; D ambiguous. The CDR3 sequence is CASSVDLRNEQFF. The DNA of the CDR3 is TGTGCCAGCAGCGTAGATCTGCGAAATGAGCAGTTCTTC. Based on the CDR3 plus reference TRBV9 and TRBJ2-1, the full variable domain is DSGVTQTPKHLITATGQRVTLRCSPRSGDLSVYWYQQSLDQGLQFLIQYYNGEERAKGNILERFSAQQFPDLHSELNLSSLELGDSALYFCASSVDLRNEQFFGPGTRLTVL.